This passage covers 2 T cell receptor beta chains from one sample sequenced in a study of blood T cells in healthy people across ages (dated by TCRdb to the mid-2010s). The library was made by 5' RACE. Sequencing relied on an Illumina HiSeq 2500. A second 7 to 11 cycle PCR used a sample-barcoded 5' primer and a J-beta primer mix. TCRdb's own reprocessing of the public reads used fastp at Q25 and MiXCR and kept productive beta chains. Rows with a matching CDR3 protein are joined into one entry that keeps the most common DNA and genes. This sample lists hundreds of thousands of distinct CDR3 sequences; about 62% were detected once. The ten largest account for 28% of the sample. Specimen: blood. These receptors all stem from a man aged 25 to 40 in good health.

The chain is built from TRBV12-3 or TRBV12-4 and TRBJ2-7; the match to TRBD1 covers 8 bases. V trimming: 4 bases; J trimming: 2 bases; junction bases outside the gene matches: 4. The CDR3 runs to 14 residues. CDR3: CASSSTQGAYEQYF. The CDR3 DNA is TGTGCCAGCAGTTCAACACAGGGGGCCTACGAGCAGTACTTC.

This sequence joins TRBV9 and TRBJ2-1; a weak D match, TRBD2 (5 bases). The CDR3 runs 13 residues. V was shortened by 0 bases and J by 5 bases, with 6 bases between the two germline ends. The germline V gene has CDR1 SGDLS and CDR2 YYNGEE. CDR3 sequence: CASSVVRDNEQFF. CDR3 DNA: TGTGCCAGCAGCGTAGTGCGGGACAATGAGCAGTTCTTC.